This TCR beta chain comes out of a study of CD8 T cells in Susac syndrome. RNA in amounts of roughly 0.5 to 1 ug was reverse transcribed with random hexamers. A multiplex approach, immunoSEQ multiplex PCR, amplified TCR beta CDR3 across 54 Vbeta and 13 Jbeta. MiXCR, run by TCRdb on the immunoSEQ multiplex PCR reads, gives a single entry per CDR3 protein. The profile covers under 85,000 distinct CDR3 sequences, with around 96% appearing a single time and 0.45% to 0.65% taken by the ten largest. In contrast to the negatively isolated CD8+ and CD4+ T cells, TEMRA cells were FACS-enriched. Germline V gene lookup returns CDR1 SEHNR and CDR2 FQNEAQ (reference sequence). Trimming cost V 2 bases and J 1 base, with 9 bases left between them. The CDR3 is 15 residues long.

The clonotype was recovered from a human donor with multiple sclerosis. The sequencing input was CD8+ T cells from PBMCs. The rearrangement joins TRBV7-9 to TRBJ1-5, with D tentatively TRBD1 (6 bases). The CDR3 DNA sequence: TGTGCCAGCAGCTTATCAGGGGAGAGCAATCAGCCCCAGCATTTT. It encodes CASSLSGESNQPQHF.